This TCR beta chain was recorded in a study of T cells in tuberculosis. In germline, CDR1 is SGHAT, CDR2 FQDESV (reference sequence). This CDR3 comprises 11 residues. Trimming took 5 bases from V and 4 from J, leaving 6 bases between them. The repertoire was sequenced with immunoSEQ multiplex PCR; TCRdb's copy has only in-frame clones and lacks some. Counted here are 33,000 or so clones, over 90% occurring once; the ten biggest clones make up 6.5% to 9%. This TCR was sampled from a donor between 10 and 35 years old with latent tuberculosis or without tuberculosis infection. The sequencing sample was made of PBMCs. The chain carries TRBV11-1 and TRBJ2-7; D remains unclear. This chain's CDR3 is CASSPHYEQYF. In nucleotides, the CDR3 is TGTGCCAGCAGCCCCCATTACGAGCAGTACTTC.